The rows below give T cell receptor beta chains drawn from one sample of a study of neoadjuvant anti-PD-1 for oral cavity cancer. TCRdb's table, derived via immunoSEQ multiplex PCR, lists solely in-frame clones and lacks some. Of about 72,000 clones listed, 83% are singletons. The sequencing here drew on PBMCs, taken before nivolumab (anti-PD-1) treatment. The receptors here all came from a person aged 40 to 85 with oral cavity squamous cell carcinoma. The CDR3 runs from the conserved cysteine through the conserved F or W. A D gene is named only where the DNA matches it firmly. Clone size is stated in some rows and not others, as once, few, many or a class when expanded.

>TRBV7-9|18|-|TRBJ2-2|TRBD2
CASSPRMIGTSGIRELFF
TGTGCCAGCAGCCCAAGGATGATTGGGACTAGCGGGATCAGGGAGCTGTTTTTT
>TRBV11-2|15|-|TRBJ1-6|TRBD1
CASSPGQGGNSPLHF
TGTGCCAGCAGTCCCGGACAGGGGGGTAATTCACCCCTCCACTTT
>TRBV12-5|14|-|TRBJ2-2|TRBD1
CASGRTGVIGELFF
TGTGCTAGTGGAAGGACAGGGGTTATCGGGGAGCTGTTTTTT
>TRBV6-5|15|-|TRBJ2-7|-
CASSVRASLPYEQYF
TGTGCCAGCAGTGTCCGGGCTTCGCTCCCTTACGAGCAGTACTTC
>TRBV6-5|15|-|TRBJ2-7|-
CASNPIPEGSYEQYF
TGTGCCAGCAACCCTATTCCTGAGGGGTCCTACGAGCAGTACTTC
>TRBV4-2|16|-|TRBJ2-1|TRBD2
CASSQGRVAGGNEQFF
TGTGCCAGCAGCCAAGGCAGGGTAGCGGGGGGGAATGAGCAGTTCTTC
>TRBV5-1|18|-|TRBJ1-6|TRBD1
CASSSSTGGADYNSPLHF
TGCGCCAGCAGCTCTTCAACAGGGGGCGCCGACTATAATTCACCCCTCCACTTT
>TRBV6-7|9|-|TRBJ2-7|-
CASSRRKYF
TGTGCCAGCAGTCGCAGGAAGTACTTC
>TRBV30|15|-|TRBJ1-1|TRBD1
CAWSVLATGDGEAFF
TGTGCCTGGAGTGTACTGGCAACAGGGGACGGTGAAGCTTTCTTT
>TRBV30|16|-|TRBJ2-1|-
CAWSVGWASASDEQFF
TGTGCCTGGAGTGTAGGTTGGGCTAGCGCGAGCGATGAGCAGTTCTTC
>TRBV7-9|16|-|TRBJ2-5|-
CASSLASWGRRETQYF
TGTGCCAGCAGCTTAGCGAGCTGGGGGCGCCGAGAGACCCAGTACTTC
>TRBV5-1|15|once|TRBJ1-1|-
CASSTNRELATEAFF
TGCGCCAGCAGCACGAACAGGGAGTTGGCCACTGAAGCTTTCTTT
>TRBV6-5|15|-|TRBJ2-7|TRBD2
CASSRGTSGSYEQYF
TGTGCCAGCAGTAGAGGGACTAGCGGGAGCTACGAGCAGTACTTC
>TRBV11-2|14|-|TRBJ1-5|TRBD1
CASSSEQGAQPQHF
TGTGCCAGCAGCTCCGAACAGGGGGCTCAGCCCCAGCATTTT
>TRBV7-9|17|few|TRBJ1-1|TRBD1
CASSFPADRPSNTEAFF
TGTGCCAGCAGCTTCCCGGCGGACAGGCCGAGCAACACTGAAGCTTTCTTT
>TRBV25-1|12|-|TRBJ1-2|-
CASSGGVYGYTF
TGTGCCAGCAGTGGAGGAGTGTATGGCTACACCTTC
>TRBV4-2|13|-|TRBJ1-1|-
CASSQILNTEAFF
TGTGCCAGCAGCCAAATACTGAACACTGAAGCTTTCTTT
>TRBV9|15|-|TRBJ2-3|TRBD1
CASSVGQGLLDTQYF
TGTGCCAGCAGCGTGGGACAGGGATTATTAGATACGCAGTATTTT
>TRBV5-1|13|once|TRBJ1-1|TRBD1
CASSSETGFEAFF
TGCGCCAGCAGTAGCGAGACAGGGTTCGAAGCTTTCTTT
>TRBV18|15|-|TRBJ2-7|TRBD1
CASSPRDRGTYEQYF
TGTGCCAGCTCACCGCGGGACAGGGGGACCTACGAGCAGTACTTC
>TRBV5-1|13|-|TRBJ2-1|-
CASSFGGTDEQFF
TGCGCCAGCAGCTTTGGCGGGACGGATGAGCAGTTCTTC
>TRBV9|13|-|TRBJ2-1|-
CASSRRTGDEQFF
TGTGCCAGCAGCCGTAGAACAGGCGATGAGCAGTTCTTC
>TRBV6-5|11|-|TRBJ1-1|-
CATERGTEAFF
TGTGCCACCGAAAGAGGGACTGAAGCTTTCTTT
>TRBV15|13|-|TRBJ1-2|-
CATSREEGVGYTF
TGTGCCACCAGCAGAGAGGAGGGGGTCGGCTACACCTTC
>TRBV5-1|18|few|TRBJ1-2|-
CASSLALDRGNQDYGYTF
TGCGCCAGCAGCTTGGCATTGGATAGGGGGAATCAAGACTATGGCTACACCTTC
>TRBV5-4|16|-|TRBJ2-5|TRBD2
CASSGGGLAGVETQYF
TGTGCCAGCAGCGGAGGTGGCCTAGCGGGGGTGGAGACCCAGTACTTC
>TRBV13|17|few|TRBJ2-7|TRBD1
CASMRSGQGASSYEQYF
TGTGCCAGCATGCGATCCGGACAGGGGGCCTCCTCCTACGAGCAGTACTTC
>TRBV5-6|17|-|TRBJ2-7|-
CASSQGGSGPRSYEQYF
TGTGCCAGCAGCCAGGGTGGATCGGGGCCCAGATCCTACGAGCAGTACTTC
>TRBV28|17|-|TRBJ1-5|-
CASSSLESRYSNQPQHF
TGTGCCAGCAGTTCATTGGAGAGCAGGTATAGCAATCAGCCCCAGCATTTT
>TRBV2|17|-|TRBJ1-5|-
CASSEGGFEDKNQPQHF
TGTGCCAGCAGTGAAGGGGGGTTCGAAGACAAAAATCAGCCCCAGCATTTT
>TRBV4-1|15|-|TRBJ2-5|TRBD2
CASSQGLAPQETQYF
TGCGCCAGCAGCCAGGGACTAGCACCCCAAGAGACCCAGTACTTC
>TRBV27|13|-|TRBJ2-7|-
CASSLGRTYEQYF
TGTGCCAGCAGTTTAGGCAGAACCTACGAGCAGTACTTC
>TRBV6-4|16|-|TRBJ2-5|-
CASSDYTQGRGETQYF
TGTGCCAGCAGTGATTACACACAGGGCCGGGGAGAGACCCAGTACTTC
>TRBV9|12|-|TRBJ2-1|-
CASSVDYNEQFF
TGTGCCAGCAGCGTAGATTACAATGAGCAGTTCTTC
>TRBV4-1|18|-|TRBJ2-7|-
CASSQERQLEDRTYEQYF
TGCGCCAGCAGCCAAGAGAGGCAATTAGAGGACAGAACCTACGAGCAGTACTTC
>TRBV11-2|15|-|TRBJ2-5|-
CASSFGQNNGETQYF
TGTGCCAGCAGCTTTGGGCAGAATAACGGAGAGACCCAGTACTTC
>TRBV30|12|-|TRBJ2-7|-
CAWSRVSHEQYF
TGTGCCTGGAGCCGGGTAAGCCACGAGCAGTACTTC
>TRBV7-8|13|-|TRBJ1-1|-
CASSSGRDTEAFF
TGTGCCAGCAGCTCCGGGAGAGACACTGAAGCTTTCTTT
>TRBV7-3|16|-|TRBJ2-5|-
CASSLRGQRVQETQYF
TGTGCCAGCAGCTTAAGGGGGCAGCGCGTACAAGAGACCCAGTACTTC
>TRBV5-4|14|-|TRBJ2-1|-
CASSLAGIRNEQFF
TGTGCCAGCAGCTTGGCGGGAATTCGCAATGAGCAGTTCTTC
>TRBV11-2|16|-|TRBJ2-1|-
CASSPSVAGMYNEQFF
TGTGCCAGCAGCCCCTCGGTGGCGGGAATGTACAATGAGCAGTTCTTC
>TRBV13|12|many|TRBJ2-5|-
CASSLPQETQYF
TGTGCCAGCAGCCTCCCCCAAGAGACCCAGTACTTC
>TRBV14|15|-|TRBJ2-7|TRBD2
CASSRGSSGLYEQYF
TGTGCCAGCAGCCGCGGTTCTAGCGGACTCTACGAGCAGTACTTC
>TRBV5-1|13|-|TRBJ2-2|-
CASMQANNGELFF
TGCGCCAGCATGCAAGCGAATAACGGGGAGCTGTTTTTT
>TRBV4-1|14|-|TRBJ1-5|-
CASSPIRTLQPQHF
TGCGCCAGCAGCCCCATTCGTACACTTCAGCCCCAGCATTTT
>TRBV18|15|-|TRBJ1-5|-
CASSPVGGGEQPQHF
TGTGCCAGCTCACCGGTTGGGGGGGGAGAACAGCCCCAGCATTTT
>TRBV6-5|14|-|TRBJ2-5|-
CASSSIPGHETQYF
TGTGCCAGCAGTTCCATCCCAGGGCATGAGACCCAGTACTTC
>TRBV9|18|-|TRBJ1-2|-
CASSVGAEPYPLNYGYTF
TGTGCCAGCAGCGTAGGGGCAGAACCATACCCTCTTAACTATGGCTACACCTTC